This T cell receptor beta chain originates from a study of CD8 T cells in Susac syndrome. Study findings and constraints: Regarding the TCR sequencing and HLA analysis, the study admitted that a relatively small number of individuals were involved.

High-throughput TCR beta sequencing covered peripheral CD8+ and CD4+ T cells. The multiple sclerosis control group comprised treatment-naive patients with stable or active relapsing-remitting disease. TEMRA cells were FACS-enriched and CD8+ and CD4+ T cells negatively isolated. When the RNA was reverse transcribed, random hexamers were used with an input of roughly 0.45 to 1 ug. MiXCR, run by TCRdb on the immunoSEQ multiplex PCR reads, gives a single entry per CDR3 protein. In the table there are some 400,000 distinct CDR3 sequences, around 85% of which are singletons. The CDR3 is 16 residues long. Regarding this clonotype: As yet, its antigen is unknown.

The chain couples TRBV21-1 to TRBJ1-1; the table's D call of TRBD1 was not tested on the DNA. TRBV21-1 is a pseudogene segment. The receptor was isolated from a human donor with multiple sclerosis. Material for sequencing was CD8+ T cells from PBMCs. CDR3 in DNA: TGTGCCAGCAGCCTCGGGACAGGGGAACTGAACACTGAAGCTTTCTTT. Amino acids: CASSLGTGELNTEAFF.